This TCR beta chain was profiled in a study of T-cell memory formation after mild COVID-19. The CDR3 has 16 amino acids. Germline lookup yields CDR1 MGHDK and CDR2 SYGVNS. V lost 4 bases and J 2 bases, leaving 15 bases between the germline ends. TCRdb re-called the 5' RACE reads through MiXCR, storing one row per CDR3 protein. The sample has roughly 170,000 distinct CDR3 sequences, approximately 17% seen once; the top ten hold under 4.5%. At least ten counts were recorded for this clonotype. The sequencing input was PBMCs or a T cell subset sorted from them (not recorded which). This rearrangement joins TRBV25-1 to TRBJ2-1; D is tentatively TRBD1 or TRBD2 (5 bases each). The source is a young man who had mild COVID-19 (a few samples of this study predate the infection). Cell type and time point are not known. The CDR3 region has the DNA TGTGCCAGCAGTGGACATTCCGAGGGGCCCTACAATGAGCAGTTCTTC. It translates to CASSGHSEGPYNEQFF.